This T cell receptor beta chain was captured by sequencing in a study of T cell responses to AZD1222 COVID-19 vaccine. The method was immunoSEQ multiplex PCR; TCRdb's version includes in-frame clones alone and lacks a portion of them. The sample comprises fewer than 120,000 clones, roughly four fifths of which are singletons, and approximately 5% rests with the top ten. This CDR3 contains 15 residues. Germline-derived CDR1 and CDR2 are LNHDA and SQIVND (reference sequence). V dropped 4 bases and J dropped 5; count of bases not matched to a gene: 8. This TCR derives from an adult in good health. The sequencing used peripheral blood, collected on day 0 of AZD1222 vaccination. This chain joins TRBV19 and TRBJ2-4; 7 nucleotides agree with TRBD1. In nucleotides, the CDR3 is TGTGCCAGTAGTACCTACAGGGGTAGGCAAAACATTCAGTACTTC. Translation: CASSTYRGRQNIQYF.